This TCR beta chain derives from a study of blood T cells in healthy people across ages. General study results and limits: Percentage of naive T cells showed a strong correlation with TCR beta diversity. Long-lived and aged donors differed, with more naive CD4+ cells and higher diversity in the long-lived.

Primed by a sample-barcoded 5' primer and a J-beta primer mix, a second PCR proceeded for about 6 to 11 cycles. TCRdb ran MiXCR on the 5' RACE reads and lists one entry per CDR3 protein. The sample records approximately 1.5 million distinct CDR3 sequences, roughly two fifths being singletons. This clonotype was observed a handful of times. Its antigen is unidentified. CDR1 DFQATT and CDR2 SNEGSKA come from the germline V gene (reference sequence). The CDR3 length is 14 residues. J gave up 2 bases and V 0 bases, and 2 bases lay outside the gene matches. The draw of peripheral blood yielded roughly 9.4 milliliters from each donor.

The TCR originated in a young woman in good health. The material sequenced was blood. The rearrangement joins TRBV20-1 to TRBJ1-2; 8 bases are shared with TRBD1. CDR3 in DNA: TGCAGTGCTAGAGAGACAGGGGCCAACTATGGCTACACCTTC. Its translation: CSARETGANYGYTF.